This T cell receptor (beta chain) was profiled in a study of blood T cell repertoires in COVID-19. Background on the study: Samples representing acute and convalescent COVID-19 were sourced from the United States, Italy and Spain.

The CDR3 has 12 amino acids. The germline V and J ends were trimmed by 3 bases and 2 bases, with 5 bases remaining between them. Authors' methods: Estimation of nucleated cell counts was performed using reference gene primer amplification. The repertoire was sequenced with immunoSEQ multiplex PCR; TCRdb's copy has only in-frame clones and lacks some. D and trimming were read from the DNA, whereas the V and J calls and clone size are those reported in that table. Counted here are about 320,000 clones, 65% to 90% occurring once; the ten biggest clones make up just over 7%. V is TRBV12-3 or TRBV12-4 and J is TRBJ2-7; D remains ambiguous. The sequencing sample was made of peripheral blood. This receptor was taken from a human donor in a cohort sampled during active COVID-19. The chain's CDR3 is CASSLQTYEQYF. The CDR3, as DNA: TGTGCCAGCAGTTTGCAGACCTACGAGCAGTACTTC.